This TCR beta chain was documented in a study of Ad26.COV2.S vaccination and SARS-CoV-2 variants. Study context: Ad26.COV2.S was injected intramuscularly once or twice, 56 days apart.

Whole-study results and caveats: It was found that vaccine and placebo recipients had similar non-spike TCR breadth.

To note about this clone: Its antigen remains unknown. The sample has other DNA sequences that encode this CDR3 too.

Generated by immunoSEQ multiplex PCR, the TCRdb table keeps only in-frame clones and is missing some. This sample has 300,000 to 350,000 clones, with 88% found just once. Specified treatment: roughly 18 received Ad26.COV2.S at low or high dose, single or two shots; roughly five received placebo; per-sample allocation not given. Sampling occurred on day 63 after the first vaccine or placebo injection. Germline V gene lookup returns CDR1 SGHNT and CDR2 YENEEA. Between the trimmed V and J ends, which lost 4 bases and 4 bases, there was a span of 12 bases. The CDR3 totals 14 residues. The sequenced sample was peripheral blood, obtained in a trial of Ad26.COV2.S vaccine versus placebo. The chain is built from TRBV11-3 and TRBJ2-3, with D maybe TRBD2 (7 bases). This TCR was recovered from a person aged 18 to 65 who received the Ad26.COV2.S COVID-19 vaccine or a placebo. CDR3 residues: CASSSRGGSDTQYF. The CDR3 nucleotides are TGTGCCAGCAGCTCGAGGGGGGGCTCAGATACGCAGTATTTT.